The clone carrying this TCR beta chain has a handful of counts. Distinct nucleotide sequences in the sample also encode this CDR3. These data are taken from a study of Ad26.COV2.S vaccination and SARS-CoV-2 variants. In the study overall: Ad26.COV2.S, an intramuscular injection, was given once or twice 56 days apart.

The CDR3 consists of 14 residues. Between the trimmed V and J ends, which lost 5 bases and 3 bases, there was a span of 14 bases. CDR1 and CDR2 from the germline V gene are LNHDA and SQIVND (reference sequence). The assay was immunoSEQ multiplex PCR, and TCRdb's table has in-frame clones only and misses some. The sample carries around 340,000 clones, 65% to 90% recorded once. The treatment was: approximately 18 received Ad26.COV2.S at low or high dose, single or two shots; 5 received placebo; per-sample allocation not given. Sample collection was performed on day 63 after the first vaccine or placebo injection.

The sample here was peripheral blood, taken in a trial of Ad26.COV2.S vaccine versus placebo. The source of this sequence is a person aged 18-65 years who received the Ad26.COV2.S COVID-19 vaccine or a placebo. The V call is TRBV19, the J call TRBJ2-7, with D possibly TRBD2 on 7 matching bases. The CDR3 DNA sequence: TGTGCCAGTAGTCTAGCCGGGGGGCGCTACGAGCAGTACTTC. Translation: CASSLAGGRYEQYF.